This entry is about one TCR beta chain. As yet, its antigen is unknown. The data were taken from a study of regulatory T cells in long-lasting Graves disease. The study, taken as a whole, reports: Persistent Graves' patients showed less TCR diversity than newly diagnosed ones. The study found TRBV28, TRBJ1-2 and TRBJ2-5 favored in persistent disease.

V dropped 8 bases and J dropped 8; count of bases not matched to a gene: 9. Germline CDR1 SGHAT, CDR2 FQNNGV. This CDR3 is 13 amino acids long. Building of the TCR beta libraries involved iRepertoire HTBI primers and Arm-PCR of CDR3 regions. TCRdb reanalysed the multiplex PCR reads using MiXCR and keeps one entry per CDR3 protein. This sample has about 470,000 distinct CDR3 sequences, with 15% found just once. Regarding time point: newly diagnosed GD, antithyroid drugs for less than 3 months. Extracted RNA from PBMCs served as the source of the TCR library. As a group, patients came from one endocrinology department in Xi'an, China. A further study also used this sample, focusing on T cells in Graves' hyperthyroidism and ophthalmopathy. Per that paper: Researchers report that a 13 V-J model separated ophthalmopathy from stable hyperthyroidism.

The receptor comes from a woman aged 30 to 39 with Graves disease. The chain employs TRBV11-2 and TRBJ1-3, with TRBD1 identical over 7 bases. The sequencing here drew on peripheral blood mononuclear cells (PBMCs), taken at new diagnosis, from a patient treated with antithyroid drugs. CDR3 DNA sequence: TGTGCCAGCGGACTACAGGGGAGGGACACCATATATTTT. Translating gives CASGLQGRDTIYF.